This TCR beta chain emerged from a study of Ad26.COV2.S vaccination and SARS-CoV-2 variants listed by TCRdb under 2021. General notes on the study: TCRbeta repertoire sequencing served as the tool for gauging how specific and how broad the SARS-CoV-2-reactive T cell receptors were following Ad26.COV2.S vaccination. The TCR-sequenced set comprised roughly 30 samples: some 19 Ad26.COV2.S vaccine recipients, 5 placebo recipients and 8 SARS-CoV-2 convalescent individuals.

The sample's time point label, decoded: individuals recovered from natural SARS-CoV-2 infection. Via the germline V gene, CDR1 is SGHRS and CDR2 YFSETQ. V loses 0 bases of germline sequence and J loses 1 base, and the interval between the two ends is 7 bases. The cysteine opens and the phenylalanine closes a CDR3 of 14 amino acids. This entry keeps only the CDR3 DNA: 42 bases, framed from base 1. The immunoSEQ Assay was used to sequence TCRbeta CDR3 regions. After extraction, genomic DNA underwent amplification by bias-controlled multiplex PCR, followed by high-throughput sequencing. Turning to the authors' computational methods: To quantify the absolute abundance of each unique TCRbeta CDR3 region, sequences were collapsed and filtered. T cell fraction was estimated by normalizing TCRbeta template counts to usable DNA, with usable DNA measured through amplification of reference genes found in all nucleated cells. Repertoire TCRs were annotated as SARS-CoV-2-specific by exact matching of V gene, CDR3 amino acid sequence and J gene to a known reactive TCR set. The reference SARS-CoV-2 TCR set was obtained from MIRA and was filtered for enrichment in COVID-19-positive ImmuneCODE repertoires, whereby public or cross-reactive TCRs were removed. Drawing on the MIRA antigens, annotated TCRs were analysed further at the level of specific ORF or position within ORF. Breadth was defined as annotated unique rearrangements over total unique productive rearrangements; depth was the summed frequency of those rearrangements. Two-sided Wilcoxon rank-sum tests were applied when comparing TCR breadth between groups. Not all clones reach the TCRdb copy of this immuneACCESS table, which keeps in-frame sequences only. Checked studies attribute under half of the gap to unresolved V genes and leave the rest unexplained. The DNA was the basis for D and trimming; V, J and clone size are from that table. Present in this sample are 45,000 or so clones, 83% of which were seen just once. The ten top clones hold approximately 44% of the sample.

Study-level results and caveats: It was noted by the authors that total T cell responses may have been underestimated by the TCR breadth and depth analyses. Compared with placebo recipients, Ad26.COV2.S recipients showed higher spike-specific TCR breadth (P = 0.0014). Substantial breadth of spike-specific CD8+ and CD4+ T cell responses was reported after vaccination. Comparable non-spike TCR breadth was observed between vaccine and placebo recipients, consistent with only spike being contained in the vaccine.

This clone was seen a single time. Its binding antigen is unknown. No qualities accompany the bases; no much larger clone lies one base away. The origin of this receptor is a human donor who had recovered from COVID-19. The chain is encoded by TRBV5-1 joined to TRBJ1-1; no D gene is confidently identified. The sample in question was peripheral blood, obtained after recovery from COVID-19. The bases are TGCGCCAGCAGCTTGGCCCGTACGAACACTGAAGCTTTCTTT. It encodes CASSLARTNTEAFF.